The rows below give T cell receptor beta chains drawn from one sample of a study of blood T cells in healthy people across ages. A single record per CDR3 protein comes from TCRdb applying MiXCR to the 5' RACE reads. The sample lists fewer than 800,000 distinct CDR3 sequences; 20% to 25% were seen once. Sequencing used blood. The source of these receptors is a man between 70 and 80 years old in good health. CDR3s include the opening cysteine and the closing phenylalanine or tryptophan. Fields, in order: J gene, V gene, D gene, clone size, CDR3 protein, CDR3 DNA. The D gene is left open where the match is weak. The size of a clone is reported for some rows only, either as once, few or many, or as a class for expanded clones.

j_call: TRBJ2-5; v_call: TRBV15; d_call: NA; clone_size: NA; cdr3_aa: CATSRPGQKRVETQYF; cdr3_nt: TGTGCCACCAGCAGACCAGGACAGAAAAGGGTGGAGACCCAGTACTTC
j_call: TRBJ1-1; v_call: TRBV20-1; d_call: NA; clone_size: few; cdr3_aa: CSANTANTEAFF; cdr3_nt: TGCAGTGCTAATACAGCGAACACTGAAGCTTTCTTT
j_call: TRBJ2-7; v_call: TRBV18; d_call: NA; clone_size: NA; cdr3_aa: CAGSRERHPYEQYF; cdr3_nt: TGTGCCGGCTCACGGGAGAGACACCCCTACGAGCAGTACTTC
j_call: TRBJ2-1; v_call: TRBV4-3; d_call: TRBD2; clone_size: NA; cdr3_aa: CASSQEKSSGLNEQFF; cdr3_nt: TGCGCCAGCAGCCAAGAGAAATCTAGCGGCCTCAATGAGCAGTTCTTC
j_call: TRBJ2-7; v_call: TRBV20-1; d_call: NA; clone_size: few; cdr3_aa: CSARDGRPYEQYF; cdr3_nt: TGCAGTGCTAGAGATGGTAGGCCTTACGAGCAGTACTTC
j_call: TRBJ2-1; v_call: TRBV24-1; d_call: TRBD2; clone_size: NA; cdr3_aa: CATARETGGNEQFF; cdr3_nt: TGTGCCACCGCGCGGGAGACTGGGGGCAATGAGCAGTTCTTC
j_call: TRBJ2-7; v_call: TRBV6-1; d_call: NA; clone_size: NA; cdr3_aa: CASRQAGASSYEQYF; cdr3_nt: TGTGCCAGCAGGCAAGCGGGCGCAAGCTCCTACGAGCAGTACTTC
j_call: TRBJ2-5; v_call: TRBV20-1; d_call: TRBD2; clone_size: NA; cdr3_aa: CSATGLSGTSGSSETQYF; cdr3_nt: TGCAGTGCCACGGGGCTTTCCGGGACTAGCGGGAGTTCAGAGACCCAGTACTTC
j_call: TRBJ2-1; v_call: TRBV20-1; d_call: NA; clone_size: NA; cdr3_aa: CSADPSYPGDDNEQFF; cdr3_nt: TGCAGTGCTGACCCCAGCTATCCCGGGGACGACAATGAGCAGTTCTTC
j_call: TRBJ2-4; v_call: TRBV3-1; d_call: TRBD2; clone_size: few; cdr3_aa: CASSQDPTSGKAGNIQYF; cdr3_nt: TGTGCCAGCAGCCAAGATCCTACTAGCGGGAAGGCGGGAAACATTCAGTACTTC
j_call: TRBJ2-3; v_call: TRBV6-4; d_call: NA; clone_size: few; cdr3_aa: CASSEAASRTDTQYF; cdr3_nt: TGTGCCAGCAGTGAGGCGGCTAGTCGCACAGATACGCAGTATTTT
j_call: TRBJ1-1; v_call: TRBV9; d_call: NA; clone_size: few; cdr3_aa: CASSVGGGGNTEAFF; cdr3_nt: TGTGCCAGCAGCGTAGGGGGAGGGGGGAACACTGAAGCTTTCTTT
j_call: TRBJ1-6; v_call: TRBV7-9; d_call: TRBD1; clone_size: NA; cdr3_aa: CASSAGQGGSPLHF; cdr3_nt: TGTGCCAGCAGCGCGGGACAGGGTGGTTCACCCCTCCACTTT
j_call: TRBJ2-3; v_call: TRBV20-1; d_call: TRBD2; clone_size: few; cdr3_aa: CSASEAGADTQYF; cdr3_nt: TGCAGTGCTAGTGAGGCGGGAGCAGATACGCAGTATTTT
j_call: TRBJ2-1; v_call: TRBV5-4; d_call: TRBD2; clone_size: few; cdr3_aa: CASSLGGRGSSYNEQFF; cdr3_nt: TGTGCCAGCAGCTTAGGCGGGAGAGGGTCCTCCTACAATGAGCAGTTCTTC